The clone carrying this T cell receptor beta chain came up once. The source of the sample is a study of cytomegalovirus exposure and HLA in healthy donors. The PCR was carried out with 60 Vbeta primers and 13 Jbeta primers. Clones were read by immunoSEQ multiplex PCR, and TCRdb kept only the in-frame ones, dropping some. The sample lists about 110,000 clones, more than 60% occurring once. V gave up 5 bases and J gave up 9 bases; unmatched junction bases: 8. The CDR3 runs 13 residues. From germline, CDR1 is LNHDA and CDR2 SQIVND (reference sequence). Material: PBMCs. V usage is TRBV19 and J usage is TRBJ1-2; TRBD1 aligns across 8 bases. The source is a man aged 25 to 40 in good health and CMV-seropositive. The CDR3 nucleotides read TGTGCCAGTAGTGACGATGACAGGGGACGCTACACCTTC. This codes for CASSDDDRGRYTF.